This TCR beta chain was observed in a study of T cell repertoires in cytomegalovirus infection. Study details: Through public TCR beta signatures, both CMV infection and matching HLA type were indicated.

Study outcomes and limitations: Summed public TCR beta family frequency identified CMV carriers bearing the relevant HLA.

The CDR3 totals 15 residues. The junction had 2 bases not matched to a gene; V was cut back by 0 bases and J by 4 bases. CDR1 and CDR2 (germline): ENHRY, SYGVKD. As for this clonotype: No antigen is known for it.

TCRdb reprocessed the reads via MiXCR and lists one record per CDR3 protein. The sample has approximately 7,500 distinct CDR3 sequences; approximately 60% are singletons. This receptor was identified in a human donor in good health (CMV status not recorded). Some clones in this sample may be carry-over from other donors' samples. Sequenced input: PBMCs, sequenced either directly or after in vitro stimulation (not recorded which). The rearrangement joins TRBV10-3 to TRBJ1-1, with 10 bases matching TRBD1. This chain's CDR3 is CAISESRDRGTEAFF. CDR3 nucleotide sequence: TGTGCCATCAGTGAGTCGAGGGACAGGGGCACTGAAGCTTTCTTT.